A single sample gave rise to the 32 T cell receptor beta chains below, sequenced in a study of blood T cell repertoires in COVID-19. Method: immunoSEQ multiplex PCR; TCRdb's copy keeps in-frame clones and lacks some. The top ten hold more than 13% of the sample, which has fewer than 250,000 clones, around 87% seen once. Sequencing used PBMCs or T cells enriched from blood (not recorded which). Receptors were obtained from a man in his thirties or forties who had been exposed to COVID-19.

V gene TRBV6-2 or TRBV6-3 combines with J gene TRBJ2-7; 7 bases map to TRBD1. CDR3 length equals 14 residues. Unmatched junction bases numbered 4, after V lost 5 bases and J lost 0 bases. Germline-derived CDR1 and CDR2 are MNHEY and SVGEGT. As DNA, the CDR3 is TGTGCCAGCAGTGACGGGACAGCCTCCTACGAGCAGTACTTC. Translated, it gives CASSDGTASYEQYF.

The chain employs TRBV4-1 and TRBJ1-5; no clear D. The V gene's germline CDR1 is MGHRA and CDR2 YSYEKL. V was cut by 4 bases and J by 6 bases, with 10 bases left in between. The CDR3 is 13 residues long. The CDR3 protein is CASSPNEGQPQHF. As DNA, the CDR3 is TGCGCCAGCAGCCCCAATGAGGGTCAGCCCCAGCATTTT.

The chain uses TRBV2 and TRBJ2-7; TRBD1 might be the D (6 bases). V was trimmed by 5 bases and J by 4 bases, leaving 15 bases between them. The germline gives CDR1 SNHLY, CDR2 FYNNEI. The CDR3 covers 14 residues. CDR3 loop: CASSYTGKLYEQYF. CDR3 sequence (DNA): TGTGCCAGCAGTTACACAGGGAAGTTGTACGAGCAGTACTTC.

V is TRBV2 and J is TRBJ1-5, with D hard to call. CDR3 length: 13 amino acids. Trimming took 1 base from V and 6 from J, leaving 7 bases between them. Looked up from germline, CDR1 is SNHLY and CDR2 is FYNNEI. In DNA, the CDR3 is TGTGCCAGCAGTGAAGAATTCGGTCAGCCCCAGCATTTT. It yields the protein CASSEEFGQPQHF.

The rearrangement links TRBV2 to TRBJ1-4; tentatively, D is TRBD1 (6 bases). The CDR3 has 15 amino acids. Per the germline V gene, CDR1 is SNHLY and CDR2 is FYNNEI. V lost 6 bases, J lost 3 bases, and 14 bases lay in between. Here the CDR3 reads CASSVRPGANEKLFF. CDR3 coding DNA: TGTGCCAGCAGCGTACGTCCAGGGGCTAATGAAAAACTGTTTTTT.

The gene calls are TRBV2 and TRBJ2-7; 7 bases line up with TRBD1. V shed 8 bases, J shed 6 bases, and the junction held 13 bases outside the gene matches. The CDR3 is made up of 14 amino acids. Germline loops: CDR1 SNHLY, CDR2 FYNNEI. CDR3 loop: CASLGGAGRIEQYF. The CDR3 coding sequence is TGTGCCAGCTTAGGGGGCGCAGGCCGGATCGAGCAGTACTTC.

The V gene is TRBV18, the J gene TRBJ2-2, with D tentatively TRBD1 (6 bases). V was trimmed by 3 bases and J by 10 bases, leaving 18 bases between them. This CDR3 spans 15 amino acids. Germline CDR1 is KGHSH and CDR2 is LQKENI. CDR3 sequence: CASSPDRPRGVELFF. DNA for the CDR3: TGTGCCAGCTCACCCGACAGGCCCCGGGGTGTGGAGCTGTTTTTT.

The chain joins TRBV19 to TRBJ1-2, with D unclear. Looked up from germline, CDR1 is LNHDA and CDR2 is SQIVND (reference sequence). Trimming left V 3 bases short and J 4 bases short, with 15 bases between. CDR3 size: 15 residues. CDR3 amino acids: CASSIHIPSLYGYTF. DNA for the CDR3: TGTGCCAGTAGTATCCACATTCCAAGTCTCTATGGCTACACCTTC.

The rearrangement uses TRBV5-1 and TRBJ2-7; D unclear. The V and J ends lost 4 bases and 10 bases respectively, with 15 bases between them. Germline CDR1 is SGHRS and CDR2 is YFSETQ. The CDR3 sequence is 12 residues long. The CDR3 DNA follows: TGCGCCAGCAGCGAGGAGAGATATGACCAGTACTTC. Its protein is CASSEERYDQYF.

The V gene is TRBV4-2, the J gene TRBJ2-2; 9 bases are a match to TRBD2. CDR1 and CDR2 from the germline V gene are LGHNA and YNFKEQ. This CDR3 comprises 14 residues. J gave up 4 bases and V 4 bases, and 1 base lay outside the gene matches. In nucleotides, the CDR3 is TGTGCCAGCAGCCTAGCGGGGGCCACCGGGGAGCTGTTTTTT. Translation gives CASSLAGATGELFF.

The V call is TRBV29-1, the J call TRBJ2-1, with 7 bases aligning to TRBD2. The CDR3 has 13 residues. Trimming at V came to 4 bases and at J to 6 bases, leaving 6 bases not matched to a gene. Per the germline V gene, CDR1 is SQVTM and CDR2 is ANQGSEA. In nucleotides, the CDR3 is TGCAGCGTTGTTCCGGGGGGTGGCAATGAGCAGTTCTTC. It codes for CSVVPGGGNEQFF.

This chain uses TRBV27 with TRBJ2-6; no firm D call. Germline lookup yields CDR1 MNHEY and CDR2 SMNVEV (reference sequence). The germline V and J ends were trimmed by 4 bases and 4 bases, with 5 bases remaining between them. The CDR3 covers 13 residues. CDR3 loop: CASSYQGANVLTF. In nucleotides, the CDR3 is TGTGCCAGCAGTTATCAGGGGGCCAACGTCCTGACTTTC.

V gene TRBV29-1 combines with J gene TRBJ2-2; a weak D match, TRBD1 (5 bases). This CDR3 comprises 16 residues. Germline CDR1 SQVTM, CDR2 ANQGSEA. V lost 2 bases, J lost 1 base, and 14 bases lay in between. CDR3 nucleotide sequence: TGCAGCGTTGAACTTTGGAATAGGGGGAACACCGGGGAGCTGTTTTTT. Translation gives CSVELWNRGNTGELFF.

The rearrangement uses TRBV19 and TRBJ2-1, with 8 bases identical to TRBD2. Germline CDR1 reads LNHDA; CDR2 reads SQIVND (reference sequence). The CDR3 has 14 amino acids. The V gene end was trimmed by 3 bases and the J gene end by 3 bases; junction bases not matched to a gene: 1. CDR3 DNA sequence: TGTGCCAGTAGTATTCGGGGGGGCTACAATGAGCAGTTCTTC. Protein product: CASSIRGGYNEQFF.

The CDR3 DNA sequence: TGTGCCAGCAGCCAAGATCGGTACTCTGCGATGGGGCTGGGGTGTGAGCAGTTCTTC. This codes for CASSQDRYSAMGLGCEQFF. The chain has TRBV4-2 and TRBJ2-1; TRBD1 is a possible D gene (5 bases). Germline V gives CDR1 LGHNA, CDR2 YNFKEQ. Deletions cut 0 bases from V and 9 bases from J, with 27 bases between. CDR3 length equals 19 residues.

The chain joins TRBV10-3 to TRBJ1-6; TRBD1 agrees at 8 bases. The CDR3 is made up of 15 amino acids. J gave up 5 bases and V 5 bases, and 5 bases lay outside the gene matches. Germline V gives CDR1 ENHRY, CDR2 SYGVKD. The CDR3 spells CAISTSGGHNSPLHF. In DNA, the CDR3 is TGTGCCATCAGTACCTCAGGGGGCCATAATTCACCCCTCCACTTT.

The chain links TRBV6-5 to TRBJ2-2; 11 bases match TRBD2. CDR1 and CDR2 (germline): MNHEY, SVGAGI. The junction had 6 bases not matched to a gene; V was cut back by 6 bases and J by 6 bases. This CDR3 has 15 amino acids. The CDR3 loop reads CASSNSGGAPGELFF. The DNA for the CDR3 is TGTGCCAGCAGCAATAGCGGGGGGGCCCCCGGGGAGCTGTTTTTT.

V usage is TRBV11-2 and J usage is TRBJ2-5; no clear D. The V gene lost 1 base and the J gene lost 1 base, with 10 bases spanning the gap. Germline CDR1 and CDR2: SGHAT and FQNNGV. The CDR3 has 15 amino acids. The DNA of the CDR3 is TGTGCCAGCAGCTTAGCGTGGTCGGGCCAAGAGACCCAGTACTTC. This codes for CASSLAWSGQETQYF.

The chain has TRBV7-2 and TRBJ1-5; D is ambiguous. V gave up 7 bases and J gave up 1 base, with 20 bases separating them. This CDR3 spans 17 amino acids. CDR1 and CDR2 (germline): SGHTA, FQGNSA. The CDR3 sequence: CASTSLPGGRSNQPQHF. As DNA, the CDR3 is TGTGCCAGCACTTCGTTGCCAGGAGGGCGGAGCAATCAGCCCCAGCATTTT.

The chain is built from TRBV10-3 and TRBJ2-2; 10 positions match TRBD2. V lost 5 bases, J lost 5 bases, and 14 bases stayed unmatched. The CDR3 loop spans 18 amino acids. Germline values: CDR1 ENHRY, CDR2 SYGVKD. CDR3 DNA: TGTGCCATCAGTACGACCCTCAGCGGGGGGGCCGTGACCGGGGAGCTGTTTTTT. Translated, it gives CAISTTLSGGAVTGELFF.

The chain is built from TRBV6-2 or TRBV6-3 and TRBJ2-7; D gene unclear. Trimming shortened V by 2 bases and J by 6 bases, and 14 bases separated the two germline ends. There are 14 residues in the CDR3. The germline gives CDR1 MNHEY, CDR2 SVGEGT. CDR3 coding DNA: TGTGCCAGCAGTTACCTCGAACCACAGACCGAGCAGTACTTC. Translation: CASSYLEPQTEQYF.

The chain is built from TRBV6-2 or TRBV6-3 and TRBJ2-7; maybe TRBD2 (6 bases). Germline assignment: CDR1 MNHEY and CDR2 SVGEGT. The ends were cut back, 2 bases at V and 13 bases at J, with 18 bases in the middle. There are 13 residues in the CDR3. Here the CDR3 DNA reads TGTGCCAGCAGTTACGGGAACGGCGGGGTCCTTTACTTC. Amino acids: CASSYGNGGVLYF.

The chain employs TRBV11-3 and TRBJ2-5; no firm D call. This CDR3 region has 13 residues. V lost 1 base and J 5 bases, leaving 8 bases between the germline ends. Germline CDR1 SGHNT, CDR2 YENEEA. The CDR3 DNA follows: TGTGCCAGCAGCTTAGCGGGTATTGAGACCCAGTACTTC. Encoded protein: CASSLAGIETQYF.

The V gene is TRBV5-1, the J gene TRBJ1-2; 8 bases are a match to TRBD1. From germline, CDR1 is SGHRS and CDR2 YFSETQ. This CDR3 region has 14 residues. The J segment lost 3 bases and the V segment lost 4 bases, leaving 5 bases of the junction unmatched. The CDR3 reads CASSDGTGDYGYTF. The CDR3 DNA reads as TGCGCCAGCAGCGACGGGACAGGAGACTATGGCTACACCTTC.

The chain has TRBV3-1 (or the pseudogene TRBV3-2) and TRBJ2-5; TRBD2 is a possible D gene (6 bases). Germline V CDR1 and CDR2: LGHDT, YNNKEL (reference sequence). V was cut by 0 bases and J by 7 bases, with 15 bases left in between. The CDR3 is 15 amino acids. CDR3 nucleotides: TGTGCCAGCAGCCAAGAGAGGGATCCCGGGAGGACCCAGTACTTC. Translation: CASSQERDPGRTQYF.

The V call is TRBV5-1, the J call TRBJ1-5; the D gene is possibly TRBD1 (6 bases). Germline loops: CDR1 SGHRS, CDR2 YFSETQ. Trimming shortened V by 7 bases and J by 5 bases, and 10 bases separated the two germline ends. The CDR3 runs 12 residues. The CDR3 nucleotides read TGCGCCAGCCGAAGGGGGTATCAGCCCCAGCATTTT. Protein product: CASRRGYQPQHF. Full variable domain (rest looked up from reference TRBV5-1 and TRBJ1-5): KAGVTQTPRYLIKTRGQQVTLSCSPISGHRSVSWYQQTPGQGLQFLFEYFSETQRNKGNFPGRFSGRQFSNSRSEMNVSTLELGDSALYLCASRRGYQPQHFGDGTRLSIL.

The chain has TRBV5-5 and TRBJ2-7; TRBD1 might be the D (5 bases). Germline assignment: CDR1 SGHKS and CDR2 YYEKEE (reference sequence). The CDR3 has 14 residues. The germline V and J ends were trimmed by 0 bases and 1 base, with 8 bases remaining between them. CDR3 sequence reads: CASSLEGVSYEQYF. The DNA of the CDR3 is TGTGCCAGCAGCTTGGAAGGGGTGTCCTACGAGCAGTACTTC.

V gene TRBV3-1 (or the pseudogene TRBV3-2) combines with J gene TRBJ1-6; D is undetermined. Trimming took 2 bases from V and 5 from J, leaving 7 bases between them. The CDR3 runs to 14 residues. Germline assignment: CDR1 LGHDT and CDR2 YNNKEL (reference sequence). CDR3 amino acids: CASSQIDNNSPLHF. The DNA for the CDR3 is TGTGCCAGCAGCCAAATCGACAATAATTCACCCCTCCACTTT.

The rearrangement uses TRBV4-1 and TRBJ2-1; D possibly corresponds to TRBD2 (6 bases). Trimming took off 3 bases at V and 3 bases at J, with 24 bases between the two ends. The CDR3 covers 19 residues. Germline CDR1 is MGHRA and CDR2 is YSYEKL. CDR3 residues: CASSHPGTAQIGGYNEQFF. For the CDR3, the DNA is TGCGCCAGCAGCCACCCCGGGACGGCGCAAATCGGGGGCTACAATGAGCAGTTCTTC.

V gene TRBV2 combines with J gene TRBJ2-1, with D perhaps matching TRBD1 (5 bases). Trimming pared 7 bases from V and 2 bases from J, leaving 9 bases between. The CDR3 spans 13 residues. Germline CDR1 SNHLY, CDR2 FYNNEI. The CDR3 DNA reads TGTGCCAGCAAAGGCAGGGCCTACAATGAGCAGTTCTTC. As protein: CASKGRAYNEQFF.

This sequence joins TRBV7-2 and TRBJ1-4; 7 bases are shared with TRBD1. Trimming at V came to 3 bases and at J to 4 bases, leaving 5 bases not matched to a gene. CDR1 is SGHTA and CDR2 is FQGNSA in the germline V gene. This CDR3 contains 15 residues. The chain's CDR3 is CASSFTGVGNEKLFF. Here the CDR3 DNA reads TGTGCCAGCAGCTTCACAGGGGTCGGTAATGAAAAACTGTTTTTT.

The chain uses TRBV7-3 and TRBJ1-3; weak D call: TRBD1 (6 bases). V lost 5 bases and J lost 1, with 12 bases in between. Germline V gene data show CDR1 as SGHTA and CDR2 as FQGTGA. This CDR3 spans 15 amino acids. DNA of the CDR3: TGTGCCAGCAGCCTAAATACAGGGTCTGGAAACACCATATATTTT. Amino acids: CASSLNTGSGNTIYF.